The clone carrying this T cell receptor beta chain has a handful of counts. Its antigen is unknown. When naive CD8 T cells were sorted, they were gated as CD8+CD4-CCR7+CD45RA+. Bulk TCR libraries used previously described methods and listed TCR primers. TCRdb itself ran the PCR reads through MiXCR, one entry per CDR3 protein. The table records about 500,000 distinct CDR3 sequences, 20% to 25% of them present only once. V was cut by 5 bases and J by 3 bases, with 9 bases left in between. The CDR3 contains 13 residues. Germline loops: CDR1 SGHAT, CDR2 FQNNGV. This sample was taken from a study of molecular identifiers for immune sequencing clone quantification. Findings and limits, study-wide: Identical TCR molecules can share a barcode, and this sharing could underestimate highly expanded clone sizes.

The sequencing input was naive CD8+ T cells from blood, with Jurkat cell RNA spiked in. Sample subset: FACS-sorted CD8+CD4-CCR7+CD45RA+ naive T cells. The sequence derives from a human donor in good health. Some libraries in this study had Jurkat cell RNA spiked in. This chain connects TRBV11-2 to TRBJ2-3; D gene ambiguous. CDR3 in amino acids: CASSEDRTDTQYF. The DNA for the CDR3 is TGTGCCAGCAGCGAGGATCGGACAGATACGCAGTATTTT. Together with reference TRBV11-2 and TRBJ2-3, the CDR3 gives the full variable domain: EAGVAQSPRYKIIEKRQSVAFWCNPISGHATLYWYQQILGQGPKLLIQFQNNGVVDDSQLPKDRFSAERLKGVDSTLKIQPAKLEDSAVYLCASSEDRTDTQYFGPGTRLTVL.